Each of the 5 T cell receptor beta chains below was sequenced from the same sample in a study of blood T cells in healthy people across ages. Using a J-beta primer mix together with a sample-barcoded 5' primer, a second PCR was run for about 7 to 12 cycles. TCRdb analysed the 5' RACE reads with MiXCR anew, one entry per CDR3 protein. Of fewer than 1,000,000 distinct CDR3 sequences listed, less than 60% are singletons. Material: blood. Every receptor here comes from a man older than 75 in good health.

This clonotype was counted only a few times. The chain carries TRBV20-1 and TRBJ2-1; tentative D call: TRBD2 (5 bases). The CDR3 totals 16 residues. With 3 bases removed from V and 6 bases from J, the gap between germline ends came to 21 bases. Germline V gene sequence: CDR1 DFQATT, CDR2 SNEGSKA (reference sequence). For the CDR3, the DNA is TGCAGTGCTAGTTTGCTCGCTAGCCGGTGGAGCAATGAGCAGTTCTTC. Its protein product is CSASLLASRWSNEQFF.

This clonotype came up many times. The chain uses TRBV12-3 or TRBV12-4 and TRBJ2-1; D may be TRBD1 or TRBD2 (5 bases each). V gave up 6 bases and J gave up 2 bases, with 11 bases separating them. This CDR3 contains 14 residues. CDR3 in DNA: TGTGCCAGCAGCAACGGGGCCCCCTACAATGAGCAGTTCTTC. The encoded protein is CASSNGAPYNEQFF.

V gene TRBV28 combines with J gene TRBJ2-5; D is perhaps TRBD2 (5 bases). The assigned J gene may be wrong: the sequence end matches TRBJ2-7 better. CDR3 size: 13 residues. Germline V CDR1 and CDR2: MDHEN, SYDVKM. CDR3 DNA: TGTGCCAGCAGTCGGCGGGCCGCCTACGAGCAGTACTTC. Amino acids: CASSRRAAYEQYF.

The chain employs TRBV3-1 and TRBJ2-5; tentative D call: TRBD2 (6 bases). There are 15 residues in the CDR3. The germline V and J ends were trimmed by 0 bases and 13 bases, with 21 bases remaining between them. CDR1 is LGHDT and CDR2 is YNNKEL in the germline V gene (reference sequence). The CDR3 region has the DNA TGTGCCAGCAGCCAAGACGTCGGCGGAGGGAGGCGGGTGTACTTC. Translated, it gives CASSQDVGGGRRVYF.

The V and J genes are TRBV5-4 and TRBJ2-3, with a weak D call TRBD1 (5 bases). Germline V CDR1 and CDR2: SGHNT, YYREEE (reference sequence). The CDR3 is made up of 14 amino acids. The ends were cut back, 0 bases at V and 8 bases at J, with 13 bases in the middle. The CDR3 region is CASSLEREGVTQYF. CDR3 coding DNA: TGTGCCAGCAGCTTGGAAAGAGAAGGGGTTACGCAGTATTTT.